The clone carrying this T cell receptor (beta chain) was recorded at least ten times. The entry originates in a study of T-cell reconstitution after alpha-beta-depleted transplantation in children. The germline V gene encodes CDR1 SGHRS and CDR2 YFSETQ. The V end was cut by 0 bases, the J end by 2 bases, with 7 bases between. The length of the CDR3 is 14 residues. Preparation of the TCRbeta library used unique molecular identifiers. Via MiXCR, TCRdb re-called the PCR reads, giving one row per CDR3 protein. Among just over 350,000 distinct CDR3 sequences listed, 10% to 15% were seen once. The V gene is TRBV5-1, the J gene TRBJ2-3, with D unclear. The source material was PBMCs, sampled from the stem cell graft. The TCR comes from a human donor who donated a stem cell graft to a child with Fanconi anemia. The CDR3 region is CASSLAQNTDTQYF. DNA for the CDR3: TGCGCCAGCAGCTTGGCACAGAACACAGATACGCAGTATTTT.